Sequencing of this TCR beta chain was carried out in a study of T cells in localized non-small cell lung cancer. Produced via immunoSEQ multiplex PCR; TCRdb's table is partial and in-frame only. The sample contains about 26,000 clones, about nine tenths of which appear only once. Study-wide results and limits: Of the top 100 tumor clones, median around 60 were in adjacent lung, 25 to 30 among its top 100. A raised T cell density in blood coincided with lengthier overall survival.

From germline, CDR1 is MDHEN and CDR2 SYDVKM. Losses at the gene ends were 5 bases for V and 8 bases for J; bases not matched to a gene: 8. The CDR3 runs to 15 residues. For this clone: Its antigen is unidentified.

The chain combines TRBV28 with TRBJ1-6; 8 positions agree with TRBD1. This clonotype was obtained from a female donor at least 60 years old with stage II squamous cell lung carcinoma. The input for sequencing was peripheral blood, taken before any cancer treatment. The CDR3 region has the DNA TGTGCCAGCAGTCTAGACAGGGGCAATTATTCACCCCTCCACTTT. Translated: CASSLDRGNYSPLHF.